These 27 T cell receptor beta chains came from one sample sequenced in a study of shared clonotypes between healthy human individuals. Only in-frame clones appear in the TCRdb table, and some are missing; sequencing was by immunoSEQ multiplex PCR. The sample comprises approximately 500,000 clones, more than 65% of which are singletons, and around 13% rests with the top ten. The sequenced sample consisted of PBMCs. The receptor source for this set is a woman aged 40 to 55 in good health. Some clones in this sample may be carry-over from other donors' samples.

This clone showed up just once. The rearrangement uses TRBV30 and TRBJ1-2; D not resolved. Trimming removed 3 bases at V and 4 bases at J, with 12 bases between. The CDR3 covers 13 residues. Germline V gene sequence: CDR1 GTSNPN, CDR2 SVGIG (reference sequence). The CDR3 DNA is TGTGCCTGGAGCTTCGGATCAAGCTATGGCTACACCTTC. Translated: CAWSFGSSYGYTF.

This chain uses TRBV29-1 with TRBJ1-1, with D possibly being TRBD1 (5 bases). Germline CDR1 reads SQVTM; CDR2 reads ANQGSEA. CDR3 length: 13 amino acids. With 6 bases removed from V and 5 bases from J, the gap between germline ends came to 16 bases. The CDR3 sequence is CSVLGGAETEAFF. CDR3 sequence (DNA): TGCAGCGTCTTAGGTGGGGCAGAGACTGAAGCTTTCTTT. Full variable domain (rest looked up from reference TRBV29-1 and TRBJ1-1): SAVISQKPSRDICQRGTSLTIQCQVDSQVTMMFWYRQQPGQSLTLIATANQGSEATYESGFVIDKFPISRPNLTFSTLTVSNMSPEDSSIYLCSVLGGAETEAFFGQGTRLTVV.

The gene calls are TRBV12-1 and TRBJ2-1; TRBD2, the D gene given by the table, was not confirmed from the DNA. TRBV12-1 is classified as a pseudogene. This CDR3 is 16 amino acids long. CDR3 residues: CASSILAGAHYNEQFF. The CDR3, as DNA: TGTGCCAGCAGTATTCTAGCGGGAGCCCACTACAATGAGCAGTTCTTC.

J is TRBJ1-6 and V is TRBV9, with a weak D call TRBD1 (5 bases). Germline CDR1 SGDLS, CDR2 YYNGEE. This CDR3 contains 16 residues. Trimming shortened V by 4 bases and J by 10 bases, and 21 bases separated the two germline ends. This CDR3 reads CASSTRDRGVGSPLHF. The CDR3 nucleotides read TGTGCCAGCAGCACAAGGGACCGAGGGGTCGGGTCACCCCTCCACTTT. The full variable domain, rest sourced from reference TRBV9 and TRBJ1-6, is DSGVTQTPKHLITATGQRVTLRCSPRSGDLSVYWYQQSLDQGLQFLIQYYNGEERAKGNILERFSAQQFPDLHSELNLSSLELGDSALYFCASSTRDRGVGSPLHFGNGTRLTVT.

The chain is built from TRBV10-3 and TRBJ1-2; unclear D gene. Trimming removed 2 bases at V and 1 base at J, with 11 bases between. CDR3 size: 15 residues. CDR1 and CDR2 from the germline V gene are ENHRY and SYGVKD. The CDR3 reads CAISETRLINYGYTF. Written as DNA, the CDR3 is TGTGCCATCAGTGAGACCAGACTAATTAACTATGGCTACACCTTC.

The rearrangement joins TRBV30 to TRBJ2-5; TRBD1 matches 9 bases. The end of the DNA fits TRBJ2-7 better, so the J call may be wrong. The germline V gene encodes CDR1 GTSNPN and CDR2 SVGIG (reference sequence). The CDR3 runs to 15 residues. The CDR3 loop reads CAWRGGQGLRYEQYF. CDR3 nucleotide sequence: TGTGCCTGGAGGGGGGGACAGGGATTAAGGTACGAGCAGTACTTC.

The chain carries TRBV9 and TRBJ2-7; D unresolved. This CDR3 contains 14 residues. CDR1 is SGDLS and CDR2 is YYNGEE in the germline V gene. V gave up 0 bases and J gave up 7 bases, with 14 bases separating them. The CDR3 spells CASSVEGTPSEQYF. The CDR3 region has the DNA TGTGCCAGCAGCGTAGAGGGCACCCCTAGTGAGCAGTACTTC.

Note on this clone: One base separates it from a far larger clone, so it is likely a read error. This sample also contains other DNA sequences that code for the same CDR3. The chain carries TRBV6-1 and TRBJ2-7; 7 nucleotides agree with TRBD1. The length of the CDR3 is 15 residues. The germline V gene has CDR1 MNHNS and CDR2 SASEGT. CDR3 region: CASSVTGEGPNEQYF. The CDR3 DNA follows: TGTGCTAGCAGTGTCACAGGGGAAGGACCTAACGAGCAGTACTTC.

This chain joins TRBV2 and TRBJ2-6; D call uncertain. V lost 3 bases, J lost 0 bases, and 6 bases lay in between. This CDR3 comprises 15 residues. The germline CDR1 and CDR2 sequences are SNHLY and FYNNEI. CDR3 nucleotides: TGTGCCAGCAGTGACCAGAGCTCTGGGGCCAACGTCCTGACTTTC. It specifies CASSDQSSGANVLTF.

The chain's CDR3 is CASSRPGSSYNEQFF. CDR3 nucleotides: TGTGCCAGCAGCAGGCCCGGGAGCTCCTACAATGAGCAGTTCTTC. V and J are TRBV28 and TRBJ2-1, with D perhaps matching TRBD2 (6 bases). This CDR3 contains 15 residues. The germline gives CDR1 MDHEN, CDR2 SYDVKM. The V gene lost 6 bases and the J gene lost 0 bases, with 12 bases spanning the gap.

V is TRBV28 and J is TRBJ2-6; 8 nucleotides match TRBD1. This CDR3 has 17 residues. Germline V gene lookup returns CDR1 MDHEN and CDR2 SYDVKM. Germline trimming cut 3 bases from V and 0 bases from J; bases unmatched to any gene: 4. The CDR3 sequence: CASSFWDRSSGANVLTF. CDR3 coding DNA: TGTGCCAGCAGTTTTTGGGACAGGAGCTCTGGGGCCAACGTCCTGACTTTC. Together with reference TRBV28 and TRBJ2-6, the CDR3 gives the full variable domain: DVKVTQSSRYLVKRTGEKVFLECVQDMDHENMFWYRQDPGLGLRLIYFSYDVKMKEKGDIPEGYSVSREKKERFSLILESASTNQTSMYLCASSFWDRSSGANVLTFGAGSRLTVL.

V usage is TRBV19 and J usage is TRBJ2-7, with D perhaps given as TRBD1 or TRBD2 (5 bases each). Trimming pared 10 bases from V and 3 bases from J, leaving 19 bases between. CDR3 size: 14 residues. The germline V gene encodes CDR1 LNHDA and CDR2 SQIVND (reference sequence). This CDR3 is CATALRGSGYEQYF. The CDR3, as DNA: TGTGCCACCGCACTCCGGGGCTCAGGCTACGAGCAGTACTTC.

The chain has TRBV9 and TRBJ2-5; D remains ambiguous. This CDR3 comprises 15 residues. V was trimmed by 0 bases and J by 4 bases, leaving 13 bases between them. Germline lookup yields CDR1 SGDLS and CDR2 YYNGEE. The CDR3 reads CASSVAGEGGETQYF. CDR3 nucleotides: TGTGCCAGCAGCGTAGCCGGCGAAGGCGGAGAGACCCAGTACTTC.

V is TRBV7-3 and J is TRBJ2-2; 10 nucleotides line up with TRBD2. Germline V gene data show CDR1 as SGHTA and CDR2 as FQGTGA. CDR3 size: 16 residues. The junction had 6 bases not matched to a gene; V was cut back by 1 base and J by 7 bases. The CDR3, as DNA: TGTGCCAGCAGCTTAAACCTAGCGGGAGCGGGCGGGGAGCTGTTTTTT. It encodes CASSLNLAGAGGELFF.

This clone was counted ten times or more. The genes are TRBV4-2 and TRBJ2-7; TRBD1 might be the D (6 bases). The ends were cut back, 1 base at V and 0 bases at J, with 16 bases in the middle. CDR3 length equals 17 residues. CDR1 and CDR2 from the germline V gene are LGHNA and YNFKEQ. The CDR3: CASSQVRGQSLSYEQYF. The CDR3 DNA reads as TGTGCCAGCAGCCAAGTACGAGGACAGTCTCTCTCCTACGAGCAGTACTTC.

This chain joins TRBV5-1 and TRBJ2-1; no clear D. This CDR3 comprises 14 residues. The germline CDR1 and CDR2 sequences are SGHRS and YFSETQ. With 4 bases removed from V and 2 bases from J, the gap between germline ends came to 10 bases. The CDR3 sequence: CASSPDGAYNEQFF. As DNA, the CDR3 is TGCGCCAGCAGCCCGGACGGAGCCTACAATGAGCAGTTCTTC.

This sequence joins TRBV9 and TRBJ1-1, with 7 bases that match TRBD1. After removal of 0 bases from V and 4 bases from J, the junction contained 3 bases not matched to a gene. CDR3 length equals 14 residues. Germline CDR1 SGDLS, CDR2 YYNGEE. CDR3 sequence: CASSVGTGVTEAFF. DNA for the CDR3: TGTGCCAGCAGCGTAGGTACAGGGGTCACTGAAGCTTTCTTT.

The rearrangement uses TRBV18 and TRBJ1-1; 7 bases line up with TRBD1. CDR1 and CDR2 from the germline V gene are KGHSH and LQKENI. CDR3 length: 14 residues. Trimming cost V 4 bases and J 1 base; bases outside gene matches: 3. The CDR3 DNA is TGTGCCAGCTCACGACAGGGCCAGAACACTGAAGCTTTCTTT. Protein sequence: CASSRQGQNTEAFF.

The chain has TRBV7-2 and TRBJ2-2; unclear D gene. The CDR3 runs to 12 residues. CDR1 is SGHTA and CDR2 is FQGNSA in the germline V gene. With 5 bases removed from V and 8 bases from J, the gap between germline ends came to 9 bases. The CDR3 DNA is TGTGCCAGCAGCCCCCCCCGAGGGGAGCTGTTTTTT. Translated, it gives CASSPPRGELFF.

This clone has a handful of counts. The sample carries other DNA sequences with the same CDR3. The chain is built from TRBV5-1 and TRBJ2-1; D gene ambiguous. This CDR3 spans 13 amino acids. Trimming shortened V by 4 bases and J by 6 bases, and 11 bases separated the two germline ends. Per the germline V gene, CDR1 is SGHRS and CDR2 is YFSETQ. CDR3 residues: CASSRGAPNEQFF. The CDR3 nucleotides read TGCGCCAGCAGCCGAGGAGCCCCCAATGAGCAGTTCTTC.

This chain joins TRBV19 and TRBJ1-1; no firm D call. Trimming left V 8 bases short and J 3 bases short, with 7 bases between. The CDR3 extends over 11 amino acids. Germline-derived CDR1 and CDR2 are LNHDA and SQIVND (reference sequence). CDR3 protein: CASLRDTEAFF. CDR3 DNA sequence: TGTGCCAGTCTGAGGGACACTGAAGCTTTCTTT.

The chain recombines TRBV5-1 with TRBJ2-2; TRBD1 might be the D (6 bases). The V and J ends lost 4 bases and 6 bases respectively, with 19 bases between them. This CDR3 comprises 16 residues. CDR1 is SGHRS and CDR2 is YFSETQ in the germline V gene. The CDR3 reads CASSISQGRGAGELFF. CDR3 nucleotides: TGCGCCAGCAGCATCTCCCAGGGCAGGGGCGCCGGGGAGCTGTTTTTT. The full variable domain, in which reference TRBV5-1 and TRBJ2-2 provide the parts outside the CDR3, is KAGVTQTPRYLIKTRGQQVTLSCSPISGHRSVSWYQQTPGQGLQFLFEYFSETQRNKGNFPGRFSGRQFSNSRSEMNVSTLELGDSALYLCASSISQGRGAGELFFGEGSRLTVL.

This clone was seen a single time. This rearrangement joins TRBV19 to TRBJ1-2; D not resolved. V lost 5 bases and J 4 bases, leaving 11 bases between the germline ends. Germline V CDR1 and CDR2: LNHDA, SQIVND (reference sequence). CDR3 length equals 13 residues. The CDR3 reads CASSPLEAYGYTF. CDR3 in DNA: TGTGCCAGTAGTCCCCTAGAGGCCTATGGCTACACCTTC.

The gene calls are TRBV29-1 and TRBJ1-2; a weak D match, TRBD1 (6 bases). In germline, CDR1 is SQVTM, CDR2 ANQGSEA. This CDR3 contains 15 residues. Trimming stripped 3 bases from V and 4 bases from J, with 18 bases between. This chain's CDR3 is CSVDVARGSGYGYTF. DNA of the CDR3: TGCAGCGTTGACGTTGCCAGGGGAAGTGGCTATGGCTACACCTTC.

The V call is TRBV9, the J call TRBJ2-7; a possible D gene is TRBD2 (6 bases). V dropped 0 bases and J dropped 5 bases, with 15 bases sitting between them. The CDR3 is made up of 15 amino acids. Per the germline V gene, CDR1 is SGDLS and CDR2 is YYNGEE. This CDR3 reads CASSVGRFGSNEQYF. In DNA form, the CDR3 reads TGTGCCAGCAGCGTAGGAAGATTCGGGAGTAACGAGCAGTACTTC.

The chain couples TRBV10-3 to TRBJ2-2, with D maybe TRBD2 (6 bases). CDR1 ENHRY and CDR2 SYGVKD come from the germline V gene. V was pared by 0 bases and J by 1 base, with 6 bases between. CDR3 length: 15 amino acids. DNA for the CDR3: TGTGCCATCAGTGAGTCCGGGGGGAACACCGGGGAGCTGTTTTTT. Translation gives CAISESGGNTGELFF.

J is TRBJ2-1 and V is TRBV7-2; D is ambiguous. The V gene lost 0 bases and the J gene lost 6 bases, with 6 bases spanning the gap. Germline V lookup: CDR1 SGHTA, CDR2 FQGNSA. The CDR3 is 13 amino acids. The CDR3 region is CASSLALSNEQFF. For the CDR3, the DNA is TGTGCCAGCAGCTTAGCCCTGTCCAATGAGCAGTTCTTC. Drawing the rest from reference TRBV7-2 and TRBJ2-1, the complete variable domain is GAGVSQSPSNKVTEKGKDVELRCDPISGHTALYWYRQSLGQGLEFLIYFQGNSAPDKSGLPSDRFSAERTGGSVSTLTIQRTQQEDSAVYLCASSLALSNEQFFGPGTRLTVL.